This is a list of T cell receptor beta chains from one sample in a study of blood T cells in healthy people across ages. In TCRdb, the 5' RACE reads were re-called with MiXCR into one record per CDR3 protein. Counted here are 800,000 to 1,000,000 distinct CDR3 sequences, around 49% occurring once; the ten biggest clones make up about an eighth. Specimen: blood. These receptors came from a man between 25 and 39 years old in good health. CDR3s include the opening cysteine and the closing phenylalanine or tryptophan. A D gene is named only where the DNA matches it firmly. The listing skips clone size in some rows; elsewhere it reads once, few, many or a size class.

TRBD1	TRBV29-1	TRBJ2-1	NA	TGCAGCGTTGAGCCCTGGGACAGGTCGGGCAATGAGCAGTTCTTC	CSVEPWDRSGNEQFF
TRBD2	TRBV20-1	TRBJ2-7	NA	TGCAGTGCTAGAGACCGAGCGGGGACGAACTCCTACGAGCAGTACTTC	CSARDRAGTNSYEQYF
NA	TRBV7-9	TRBJ2-5	few	TGTGCCAGCAGCTCCGGGGCCCTTGGGAGGACCCAGTACTTC	CASSSGALGRTQYF
TRBD2	TRBV7-2	TRBJ2-5	NA	TGTGCCAGCAGCCGGACTAGCGGGGGGACCTACGGGCAGTACTTC	CASSRTSGGTYGQYF
TRBD1	TRBV5-1	TRBJ2-7	NA	TGCGCCAGCAGCTTTCTCCCAACAGGGGAGAGCAACGAGCAGTACTTC	CASSFLPTGESNEQYF
TRBD1	TRBV7-2	TRBJ2-1	NA	TGTGCCAGCAGCCCGGGACAGAATGAGCAGTTCTTC	CASSPGQNEQFF
TRBD1	TRBV24-1	TRBJ2-3	NA	TGTGCCACCAGTGCCCAGGGGGCTACTAGCACAGATACGCAGTATTTT	CATSAQGATSTDTQYF
TRBD2	TRBV10-3	TRBJ2-1	few	TGTGCCATCAGGGATAGCGGGGGAACCTACAATGAGCAGTTCTTC	CAIRDSGGTYNEQFF
TRBD1	TRBV12-3/TRBV12-4	TRBJ1-5	few	TGTGCCAGCAGTTCCGGTCGGGACAGGGTTGATCAGCCCCAGCATTTT	CASSSGRDRVDQPQHF
TRBD1	TRBV7-2	TRBJ1-5	many	TGTGCCAGCAGCGTACGGACAGGGGGCGCATGGGGCCAGCCCCAGCATTTT	CASSVRTGGAWGQPQHF
NA	TRBV14	TRBJ2-5	NA	TGTGCCAGCAGCCAAGAACGGCCCCCCCAAGAGACCCAGTACTTC	CASSQERPPQETQYF
NA	TRBV4-3	TRBJ1-2	NA	TGCGCCAGCAGCCAAGATGACCACCCGGGGGCAGAAGGCTACACCTTC	CASSQDDHPGAEGYTF
TRBD1	TRBV25-1	TRBJ1-6	few	TGTGCCAGCAGGGAGACAGGGAGAAATTCACCCCTCCACTTT	CASRETGRNSPLHF
NA	TRBV11-2	TRBJ2-6	NA	TGTGCCGACGCCCCCTTAGACTCTCTAGGGGCCGACGTCCTGACTTTC	CADAPLDSLGADVLTF
TRBD1	TRBV5-5	TRBJ2-5	few	TGTGCCAGCAGCTTGGCGCAGGGGGTTACCTCGGGGACCCAGTACTTC	CASSLAQGVTSGTQYF
NA	TRBV6-2/TRBV6-3	TRBJ2-3	NA	TGTGCCAGCTACCCCGTCGGGGTCACAGATACGCAGTATTTT	CASYPVGVTDTQYF
NA	TRBV6-5	TRBJ1-2	few	TGTGCCAGCAGTTACTCGATAGTTGCACAGGGTGAAGGTGGCTACACCTTC	CASSYSIVAQGEGGYTF
TRBD1	TRBV7-9	TRBJ1-3	NA	TGTGCCAGCAGTTCGGGGGACAGGGACGCTGGAAACACCATATATTTT	CASSSGDRDAGNTIYF
NA	TRBV2	TRBJ2-1	few	TGTGCCAGCAGTGAAGCGCGGAACAGGAACCCCTACAATGAGCAGTTCTTC	CASSEARNRNPYNEQFF
TRBD1	TRBV20-1	TRBJ1-6	NA	TGCAGTGCTAGCTTTGGACACCCAGGGACAGGGACCAATTCACCCCTCCACTTT	CSASFGHPGTGTNSPLHF
NA	TRBV7-2	TRBJ1-2	NA	TGTGCCAGCAGCTTAAGAATTGAGAGGGACCACTATGGCTACACCTTC	CASSLRIERDHYGYTF
TRBD2	TRBV5-1	TRBJ2-4	many	TGCGCCAGCAGCTTGGTCTCCGGGGGGGTCATTCAGTACTTC	CASSLVSGGVIQYF
TRBD1	TRBV7-2	TRBJ2-3	NA	TGTGCCAGCAGCGTCAGACCGGGACAGGGTAGGGATACGCAGTATTTT	CASSVRPGQGRDTQYF
NA	TRBV21-1	TRBJ1-1	NA	TGTGCCAGCAGCAAAGGGGTAGCACAGCAATTGAACACTGAAGCTTTCTTT	CASSKGVAQQLNTEAFF
NA	TRBV28	TRBJ2-7	once	TGTGCCAGCAGTTCCGCCGGGCTAGTTCCCTACGAGCAGTACTTC	CASSSAGLVPYEQYF
NA	TRBV4-1	TRBJ1-6	NA	TGCGCCAGCAGCCAAGATAGTATACCAGGTTCCTATAATTCACCCCTCCACTTT	CASSQDSIPGSYNSPLHF
TRBD1	TRBV28	TRBJ2-1	NA	TGTGCCAGCAGTACCTCAGGGGGCCCCCACAATGAGCAGTTCTTC	CASSTSGGPHNEQFF
NA	TRBV7-8	TRBJ2-7	NA	TGTGCCAGCAGCTCTACCGGGACGGCGAGCTCCTACGAGCAGTACTTC	CASSSTGTASSYEQYF
NA	TRBV11-2	TRBJ2-7	NA	TGTGCCAGCAGCCTAATAGCGGCCCCCTACGAGCAGTACTTC	CASSLIAAPYEQYF
TRBD2	TRBV27	TRBJ2-1	NA	TGTGCCAGCAGTTTAAGTTGGCGACTAGCGGGGTTTGAGCAGTTCTTC	CASSLSWRLAGFEQFF
NA	TRBV4-1	TRBJ1-3	NA	TGCGCCAGCAGCCAAGATACCCCAGGTGGGGGGCCCATATATTTT	CASSQDTPGGGPIYF
TRBD1	TRBV29-1	TRBJ2-1	few	TGCAGCGTCCAGCCCCCGGGACAGGAATTCAATGAGCAGTTCTTC	CSVQPPGQEFNEQFF
NA	TRBV25-1	TRBJ2-7	NA	TGTGCCAGCAGTTCCACTCAGGGGGGGGCCTACGAGCAGTACTTC	CASSSTQGGAYEQYF
TRBD1	TRBV20-1	TRBJ1-1	medium-sized	TGCAGTGCTTTCAGGGGGGACACTGAAGCTTTCTTT	CSAFRGDTEAFF
NA	TRBV7-2	TRBJ2-2	NA	TGTGCCAGCAGCTTAGGGACAGCTTCGAACACCGGGGAGCTGTTTTTT	CASSLGTASNTGELFF
NA	TRBV7-9	TRBJ1-3	few	TGTGCCAGCGATACAGGAAGCTCTGGAAACACCATATATTTT	CASDTGSSGNTIYF
TRBD1	TRBV4-2	TRBJ2-7	few	TGTGCCAGCAGCCAGGAGACAGGGTTTCGGCCCTACGAGCAGTACTTC	CASSQETGFRPYEQYF
TRBD2	TRBV6-1	TRBJ2-1	NA	TGTGCCAGCACTAGCGGGGGGGCTGGGTTGAATGAGCAGTTCTTC	CASTSGGAGLNEQFF
NA	TRBV3-1	TRBJ2-5	few	TGTGCCAGCAGCCTCCAAGGTACCGGCCCACAAGAGACCCAGTACTTC	CASSLQGTGPQETQYF
TRBD1	TRBV20-1	TRBJ2-7	few	TGCAGTGCTAGAAGTGGGACAGGGGTTCTAACCTACGAGCAGTACTTC	CSARSGTGVLTYEQYF
NA	TRBV9	TRBJ2-6	NA	TGTGCCAGCAGCGCCACTCAGATGTCTGGGGCCAACGTCCTGACTTTC	CASSATQMSGANVLTF
NA	TRBV18	TRBJ2-7	NA	TGTGCCAGCTCACCAGTCAGGGCAATTTCCTACGAGCAGTACTTC	CASSPVRAISYEQYF
NA	TRBV29-1	TRBJ2-7	NA	TGCAGCGTTGAGGAGGGGGGGCCCTACGAGCAGTACTTC	CSVEEGGPYEQYF
TRBD1	TRBV29-1	TRBJ1-2	few	TGCAGCGTGTCGAGACCTTCCGGGACAGGGAGCTATGGCTACACCTTC	CSVSRPSGTGSYGYTF
TRBD1	TRBV9	TRBJ2-5	once	TGTGCCAGCAGCGCCGGACAGGAGTGGGTTGGGCAGTACTTC	CASSAGQEWVGQYF
TRBD1	TRBV7-2	TRBJ1-3	NA	TGTGCCAGCAGCTTTGCGGGACAGGGTTCCCCCATATATTTT	CASSFAGQGSPIYF
NA	TRBV15	TRBJ2-7	NA	TGTGCCACCAGCAGAGATCGAGGGGCCCACGAGCAGTACTTC	CATSRDRGAHEQYF
NA	TRBV3-1	TRBJ2-7	once	TGTGCCAGCAGCCGCCCGACGAAAAACTCCGAGCAGTACTTC	CASSRPTKNSEQYF
NA	TRBV4-1	TRBJ2-7	many	TGCGCCAGCAGTCAGAGTTGGGGGCAGAACTACGAGCAGTACTTC	CASSQSWGQNYEQYF
NA	TRBV12-3/TRBV12-4	TRBJ2-1	few	TGTGCCAGCAGTCCCCGGGACCCCAATGAGCAGTTCTTC	CASSPRDPNEQFF
NA	TRBV7-9	TRBJ1-5	NA	TGTGCCAGCAGCGCAACGTCGACTGGGAGCAATCAGCCCCAGCATTTT	CASSATSTGSNQPQHF
NA	TRBV7-2	TRBJ1-1	once	TGTGCCAGCAGTGGACCATGGGGCACTGAAGCTTTCTTT	CASSGPWGTEAFF
NA	TRBV4-3	TRBJ1-1	NA	TGCGCCAGCAGCCAGGACCCACGGAGCACTGAAGCTTTCTTT	CASSQDPRSTEAFF
NA	TRBV20-1	TRBJ2-1	NA	TGCAGTGCTAGAGAAAATGAGCAGTTCTTC	CSARENEQFF
NA	TRBV6-4	TRBJ2-3	NA	TGTGCCAGCAGTGGCCATAGCGAGGATGGGACAGATACGCAGTATTTT	CASSGHSEDGTDTQYF
NA	TRBV2	TRBJ1-6	many	TGTGCCAGCAGCGGAGGGAGCTCCTATAATTCACCCCTCCACTTT	CASSGGSSYNSPLHF
TRBD1	TRBV5-5	TRBJ1-4	few	TGTGCCAGCAGCCATCCGGGACAGACGAATGAAAAACTGTTTTTT	CASSHPGQTNEKLFF
NA	TRBV7-2	TRBJ1-2	few	TGTGCCAGCAGCTTAGCGTCTCAGCTTAACTATGGCTACACCTTC	CASSLASQLNYGYTF
NA	TRBV28	TRBJ2-3	NA	TGTGCCAGCAGGGGGAACAGGCAGAGCACAGATACGCAGTATTTT	CASRGNRQSTDTQYF
NA	TRBV5-1	TRBJ1-6	few	TGCGCCAGCAGCTTGGCTCGGGACACCGATAATTCACCCCTCCACTTT	CASSLARDTDNSPLHF